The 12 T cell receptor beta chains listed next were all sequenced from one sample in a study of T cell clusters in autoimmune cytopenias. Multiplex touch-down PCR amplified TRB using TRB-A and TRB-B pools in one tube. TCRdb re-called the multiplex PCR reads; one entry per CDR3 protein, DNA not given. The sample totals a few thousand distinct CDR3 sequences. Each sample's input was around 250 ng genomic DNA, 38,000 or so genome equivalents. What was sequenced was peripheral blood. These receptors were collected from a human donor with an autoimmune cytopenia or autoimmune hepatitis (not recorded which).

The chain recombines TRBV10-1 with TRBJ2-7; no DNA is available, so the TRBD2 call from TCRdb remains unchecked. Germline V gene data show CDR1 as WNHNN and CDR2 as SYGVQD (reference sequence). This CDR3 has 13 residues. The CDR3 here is CASSGSGSYEQYF.

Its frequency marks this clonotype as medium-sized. The CDR3 protein is CASSPTSGRADEQYF. This chain joins TRBV18 and TRBJ2-7. Germline V gene lookup returns CDR1 KGHSH and CDR2 LQKENI. The CDR3 has 15 amino acids. The full variable domain, completed using reference TRBV18 and TRBJ2-7, is NAGVMQNPRHLVRRRGQEARLRCSPMKGHSHVYWYRQLPEEGLKFMVYLQKENIIDESGMPKERFSAEFPKEGPSILRIQQVVRGDSAAYFCASSPTSGRADEQYFGPGTRLTVT.

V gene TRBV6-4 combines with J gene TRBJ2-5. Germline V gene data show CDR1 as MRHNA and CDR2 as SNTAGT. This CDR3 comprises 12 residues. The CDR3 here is CASRFRRETQYF.

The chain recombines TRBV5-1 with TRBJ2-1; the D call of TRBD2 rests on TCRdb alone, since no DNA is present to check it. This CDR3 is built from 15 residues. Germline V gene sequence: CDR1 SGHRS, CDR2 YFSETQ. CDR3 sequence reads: CASSEGLLAGNEQFF. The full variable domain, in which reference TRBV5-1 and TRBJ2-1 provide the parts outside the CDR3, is KAGVTQTPRYLIKTRGQQVTLSCSPISGHRSVSWYQQTPGQGLQFLFEYFSETQRNKGNFPGRFSGRQFSNSRSEMNVSTLELGDSALYLCASSEGLLAGNEQFFGPGTRLTVL.

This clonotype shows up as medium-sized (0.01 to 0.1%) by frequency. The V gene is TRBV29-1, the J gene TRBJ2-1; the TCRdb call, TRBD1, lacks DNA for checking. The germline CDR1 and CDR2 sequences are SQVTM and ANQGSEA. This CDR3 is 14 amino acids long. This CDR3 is CSVGATSGYNEQFF.

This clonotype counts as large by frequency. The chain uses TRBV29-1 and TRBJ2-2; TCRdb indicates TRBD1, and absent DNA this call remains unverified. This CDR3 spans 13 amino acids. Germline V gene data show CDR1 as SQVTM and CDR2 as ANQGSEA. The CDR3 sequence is CSGRQGQTGELFF.

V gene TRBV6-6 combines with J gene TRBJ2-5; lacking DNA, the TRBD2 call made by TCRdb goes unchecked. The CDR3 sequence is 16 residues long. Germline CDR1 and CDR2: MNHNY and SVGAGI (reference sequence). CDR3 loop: CASSYGLAGGPETQYF.

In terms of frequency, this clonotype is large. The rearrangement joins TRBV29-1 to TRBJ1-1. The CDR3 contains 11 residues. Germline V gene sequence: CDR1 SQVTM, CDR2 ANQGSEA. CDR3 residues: CSAGGSTEAFF.

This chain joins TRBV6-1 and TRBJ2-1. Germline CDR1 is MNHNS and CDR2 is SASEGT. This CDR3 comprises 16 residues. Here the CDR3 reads CASRGQTGTSYNEQFF.

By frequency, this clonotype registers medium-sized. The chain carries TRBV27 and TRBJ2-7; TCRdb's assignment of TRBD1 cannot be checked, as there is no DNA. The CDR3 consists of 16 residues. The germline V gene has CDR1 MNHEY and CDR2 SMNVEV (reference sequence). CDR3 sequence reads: CASSPVRPGGIHEQYF.

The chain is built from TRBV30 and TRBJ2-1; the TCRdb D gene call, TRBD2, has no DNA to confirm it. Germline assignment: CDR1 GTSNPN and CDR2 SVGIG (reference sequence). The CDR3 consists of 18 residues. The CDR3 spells CAWGGSLAGDEFYNEQFF.

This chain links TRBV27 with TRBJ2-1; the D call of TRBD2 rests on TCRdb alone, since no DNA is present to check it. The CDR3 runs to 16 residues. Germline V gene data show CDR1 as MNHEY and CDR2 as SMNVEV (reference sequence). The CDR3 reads CASSNPGTSPYNEQFF.